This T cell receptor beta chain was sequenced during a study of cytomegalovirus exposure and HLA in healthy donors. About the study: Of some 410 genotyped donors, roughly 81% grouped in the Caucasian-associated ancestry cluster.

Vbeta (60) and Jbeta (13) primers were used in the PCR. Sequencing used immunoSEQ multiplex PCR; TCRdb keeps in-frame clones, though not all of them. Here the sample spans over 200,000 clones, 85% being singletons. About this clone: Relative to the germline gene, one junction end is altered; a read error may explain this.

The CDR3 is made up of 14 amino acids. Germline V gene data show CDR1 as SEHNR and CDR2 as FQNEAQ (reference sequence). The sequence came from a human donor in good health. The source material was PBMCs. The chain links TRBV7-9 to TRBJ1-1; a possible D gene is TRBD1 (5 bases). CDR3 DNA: TGTTCCAGCAGTCGAAGGGGTGGGAACACTGAAGCTTTCTTT. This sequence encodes CSSSRRGGNTEAFF.